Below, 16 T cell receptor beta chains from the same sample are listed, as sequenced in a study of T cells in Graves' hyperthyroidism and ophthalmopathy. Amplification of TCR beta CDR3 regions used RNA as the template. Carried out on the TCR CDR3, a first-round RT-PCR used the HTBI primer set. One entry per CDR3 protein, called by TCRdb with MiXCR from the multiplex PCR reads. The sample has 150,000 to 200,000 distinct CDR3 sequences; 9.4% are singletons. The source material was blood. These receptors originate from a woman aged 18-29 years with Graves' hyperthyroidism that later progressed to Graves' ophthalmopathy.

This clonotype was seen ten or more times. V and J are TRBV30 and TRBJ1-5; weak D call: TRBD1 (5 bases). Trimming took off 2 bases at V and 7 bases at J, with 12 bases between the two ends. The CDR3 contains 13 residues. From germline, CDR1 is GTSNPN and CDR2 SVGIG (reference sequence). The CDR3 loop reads CAWSLQEDQPQHF. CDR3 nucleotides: TGTGCCTGGAGTTTACAGGAGGACCAGCCCCAGCATTTT.

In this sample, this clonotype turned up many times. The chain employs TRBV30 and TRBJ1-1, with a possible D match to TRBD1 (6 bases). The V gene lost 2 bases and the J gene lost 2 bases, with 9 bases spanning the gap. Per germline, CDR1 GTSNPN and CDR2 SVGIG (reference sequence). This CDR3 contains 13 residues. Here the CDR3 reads CAWSKQGNTEAFF. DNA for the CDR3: TGTGCCTGGAGTAAACAGGGAAACACTGAAGCTTTCTTT.

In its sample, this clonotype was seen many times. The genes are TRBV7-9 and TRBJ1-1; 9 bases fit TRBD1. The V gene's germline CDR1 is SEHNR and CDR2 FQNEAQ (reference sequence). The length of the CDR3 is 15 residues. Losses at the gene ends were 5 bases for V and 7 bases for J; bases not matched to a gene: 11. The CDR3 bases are TGTGCCAGCAGCCCCGGGACAGGGAGGGGAGGTGAAGCTTTCTTT. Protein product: CASSPGTGRGGEAFF.

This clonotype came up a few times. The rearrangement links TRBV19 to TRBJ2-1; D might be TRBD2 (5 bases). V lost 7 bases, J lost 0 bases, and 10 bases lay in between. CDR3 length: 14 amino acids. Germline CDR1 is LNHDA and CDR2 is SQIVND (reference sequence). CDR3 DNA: TGTGCCAGTACGGACTTGAGCTCCTACAATGAGCAGTTCTTC. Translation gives CASTDLSSYNEQFF.

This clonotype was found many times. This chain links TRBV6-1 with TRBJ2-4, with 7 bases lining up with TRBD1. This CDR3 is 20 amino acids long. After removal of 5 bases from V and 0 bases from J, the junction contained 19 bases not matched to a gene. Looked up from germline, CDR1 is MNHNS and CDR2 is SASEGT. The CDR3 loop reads CASSTLLGQVPILAKNIQYF. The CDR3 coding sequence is TGTGCCAGCAGTACCCTCCTAGGACAGGTCCCAATTCTAGCCAAAAACATTCAGTACTTC.

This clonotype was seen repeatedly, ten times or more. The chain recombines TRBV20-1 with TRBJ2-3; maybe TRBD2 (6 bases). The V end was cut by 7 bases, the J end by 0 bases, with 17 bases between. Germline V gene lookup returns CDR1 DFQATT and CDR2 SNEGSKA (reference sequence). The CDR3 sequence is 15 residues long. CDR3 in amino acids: CSVPPGVGSTDTQYF. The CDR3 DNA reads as TGCAGTGTTCCCCCGGGAGTAGGGAGCACAGATACGCAGTATTTT.

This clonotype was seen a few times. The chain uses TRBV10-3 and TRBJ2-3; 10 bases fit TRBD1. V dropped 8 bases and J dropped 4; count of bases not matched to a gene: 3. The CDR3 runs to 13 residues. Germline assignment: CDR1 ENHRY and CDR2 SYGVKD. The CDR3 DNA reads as TGTGCCATCCTGGACAGGGGGTCAGATACGCAGTATTTT. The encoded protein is CAILDRGSDTQYF.

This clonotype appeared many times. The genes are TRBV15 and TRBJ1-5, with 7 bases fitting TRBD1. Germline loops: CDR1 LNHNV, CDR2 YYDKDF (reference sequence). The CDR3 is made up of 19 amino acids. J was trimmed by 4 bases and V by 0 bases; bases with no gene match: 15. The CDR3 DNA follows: TGTGCCACCAGCAGAGATCGGAGGGACAGTAGCGCCTTAAATCAGCCCCAGCATTTT. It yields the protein CATSRDRRDSSALNQPQHF.

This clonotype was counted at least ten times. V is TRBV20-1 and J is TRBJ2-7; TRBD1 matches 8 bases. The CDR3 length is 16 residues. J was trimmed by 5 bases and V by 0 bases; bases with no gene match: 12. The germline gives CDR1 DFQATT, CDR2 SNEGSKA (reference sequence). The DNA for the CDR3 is TGCAGTGCTAGAGATACGCGGGCAGGGGGCCTGGACGAGCAGTACTTC. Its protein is CSARDTRAGGLDEQYF.

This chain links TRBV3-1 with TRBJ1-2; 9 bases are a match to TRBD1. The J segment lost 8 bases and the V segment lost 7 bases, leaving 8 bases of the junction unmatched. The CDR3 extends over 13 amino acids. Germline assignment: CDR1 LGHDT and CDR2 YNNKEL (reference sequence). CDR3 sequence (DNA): TGTGCCAGCAAAGGGGGACAGGGCGGCGGCTACACCTTC. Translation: CASKGGQGGGYTF.

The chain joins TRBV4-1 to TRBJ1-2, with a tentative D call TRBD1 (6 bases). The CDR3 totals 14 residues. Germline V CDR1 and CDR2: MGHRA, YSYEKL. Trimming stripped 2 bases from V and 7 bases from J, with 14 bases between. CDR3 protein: CASSQRQEGGGYTF. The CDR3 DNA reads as TGCGCCAGCAGCCAACGACAGGAAGGGGGTGGCTACACCTTC.

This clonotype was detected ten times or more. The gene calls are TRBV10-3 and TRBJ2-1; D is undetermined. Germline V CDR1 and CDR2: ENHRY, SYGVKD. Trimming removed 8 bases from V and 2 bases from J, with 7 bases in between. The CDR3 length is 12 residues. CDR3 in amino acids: CAIGSTYNEQFF. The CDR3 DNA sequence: TGTGCCATCGGGTCCACCTACAATGAGCAGTTCTTC.

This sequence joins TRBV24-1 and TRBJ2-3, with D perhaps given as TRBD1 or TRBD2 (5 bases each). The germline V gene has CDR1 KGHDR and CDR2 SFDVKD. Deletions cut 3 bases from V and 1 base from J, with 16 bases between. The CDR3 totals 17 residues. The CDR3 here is CATSDPTGGPGTDTQYF. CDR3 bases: TGTGCCACCAGTGATCCTACAGGAGGTCCGGGCACAGATACGCAGTATTTT.

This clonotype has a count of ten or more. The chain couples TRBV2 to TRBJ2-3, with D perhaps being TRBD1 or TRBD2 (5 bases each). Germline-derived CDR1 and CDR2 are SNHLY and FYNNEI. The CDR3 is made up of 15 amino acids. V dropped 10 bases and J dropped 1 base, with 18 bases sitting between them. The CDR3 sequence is CATSGGRPGTDTQYF. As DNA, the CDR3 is TGTGCCACCTCTGGGGGACGCCCCGGCACAGATACGCAGTATTTT.

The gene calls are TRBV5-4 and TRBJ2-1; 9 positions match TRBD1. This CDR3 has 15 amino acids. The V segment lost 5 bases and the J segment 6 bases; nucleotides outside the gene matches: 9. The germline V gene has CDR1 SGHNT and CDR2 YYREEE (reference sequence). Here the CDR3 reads CASRSPGQGTNEQFF. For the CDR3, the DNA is TGTGCCAGCAGGTCTCCGGGACAGGGTACCAATGAGCAGTTCTTC.

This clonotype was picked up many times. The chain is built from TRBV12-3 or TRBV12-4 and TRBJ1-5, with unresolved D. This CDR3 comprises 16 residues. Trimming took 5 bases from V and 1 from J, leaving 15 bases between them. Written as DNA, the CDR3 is TGTGCCAGCAGTGCCCAATTCATGGAGAGCAATCAGCCCCAGCATTTT. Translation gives CASSAQFMESNQPQHF.